One sample yielded the 8 T cell receptor beta chains listed below, sequenced in a study of T cell responses to AZD1222 COVID-19 vaccine. TCRdb's table, derived via immunoSEQ multiplex PCR, lists solely in-frame clones and lacks some. The repertoire holds 90,000 to 120,000 clones, with about 93% as singletons. The source was peripheral blood, collected on day 0 of AZD1222 vaccination. Receptors originate from an adult in good health.

This chain joins TRBV2 and TRBJ2-7; TRBD1 aligns across 7 bases. The CDR3 is made up of 15 amino acids. The V and J ends lost 5 bases and 4 bases, in that order; junction bases with no gene match: 11. Germline lookup yields CDR1 SNHLY and CDR2 FYNNEI. The CDR3 reads CASSSQGQPLYEQYF. The CDR3 DNA is TGTGCCAGCAGTTCCCAGGGACAGCCCTTATACGAGCAGTACTTC.

V gene TRBV2 combines with J gene TRBJ1-4; weak D call: TRBD1 (5 bases). The CDR3 contains 15 residues. Germline V lookup: CDR1 SNHLY, CDR2 FYNNEI. V shed 7 bases and J shed 0 bases, with 12 bases lying between them. The CDR3 spells CASNPTVATNEKLFF. CDR3 DNA: TGTGCCAGCAACCCGACAGTTGCAACTAATGAAAAACTGTTTTTT.

The V gene is TRBV3-1 (or the pseudogene TRBV3-2), the J gene TRBJ1-1, with TRBD1 identical over 7 bases. The CDR3 contains 14 residues. Germline V gives CDR1 LGHDT, CDR2 YNNKEL (reference sequence). The junction had 3 bases not matched to a gene; V was cut back by 1 base and J by 4 bases. In DNA, the CDR3 is TGTGCCAGCAGCCAAGGACAGGGCCCCACTGAAGCTTTCTTT. This translates into CASSQGQGPTEAFF.

The chain has TRBV11-2 and TRBJ1-4, with D uncertain. CDR3 length: 15 amino acids. The germline V gene encodes CDR1 SGHAT and CDR2 FQNNGV. V was shortened by 2 bases and J by 5 bases, with 12 bases between the two germline ends. The CDR3 region has the DNA TGTGCCAGCAGCTTATGGTCGACTCTGAATGAAAAACTGTTTTTT. Its translation is CASSLWSTLNEKLFF.

This clone appeared a single time. This sequence joins TRBV6-5 and TRBJ1-2; no definite D call. V was pared by 7 bases and J by 7 bases, with 13 bases between. Germline V gene sequence: CDR1 MNHEY, CDR2 SVGAGI. The CDR3 is 12 amino acids. CDR3 amino acids: CASKHVDGGYTF. The CDR3, as DNA: TGTGCCAGCAAACACGTGGACGGTGGCTACACCTTC.

This chain connects TRBV19 to TRBJ1-5; D gene unclear. Germline V gives CDR1 LNHDA, CDR2 SQIVND (reference sequence). Trimming cost V 1 base and J 5 bases, with 15 bases left between them. The length of the CDR3 is 16 residues. The CDR3 here is CASSIGFAEFYQPQHF. The CDR3 nucleotides read TGTGCCAGTAGTATAGGTTTCGCAGAGTTTTATCAGCCCCAGCATTTT.

The chain uses TRBV19 and TRBJ1-6; no firm D call. There are 13 residues in the CDR3. CDR1 and CDR2 from the germline V gene are LNHDA and SQIVND (reference sequence). Trimming took off 6 bases at V and 15 bases at J, with 18 bases between the two ends. The CDR3 DNA reads TGTGCCAGTAGCGAGGGAGGCCGGGTCGACCTCCACTTT. This encodes CASSEGGRVDLHF.

The chain combines TRBV11-2 with TRBJ2-4; TRBD2 might be the D (6 bases). Germline assignment: CDR1 SGHAT and CDR2 FQNNGV. V lost 0 bases and J lost 6, with 21 bases in between. The CDR3 sequence is 18 residues long. CDR3: CASSLDSLRGGDGNIQYF. The CDR3 nucleotides are TGTGCCAGCAGCTTAGATTCCCTGCGGGGCGGTGATGGAAACATTCAGTACTTC.